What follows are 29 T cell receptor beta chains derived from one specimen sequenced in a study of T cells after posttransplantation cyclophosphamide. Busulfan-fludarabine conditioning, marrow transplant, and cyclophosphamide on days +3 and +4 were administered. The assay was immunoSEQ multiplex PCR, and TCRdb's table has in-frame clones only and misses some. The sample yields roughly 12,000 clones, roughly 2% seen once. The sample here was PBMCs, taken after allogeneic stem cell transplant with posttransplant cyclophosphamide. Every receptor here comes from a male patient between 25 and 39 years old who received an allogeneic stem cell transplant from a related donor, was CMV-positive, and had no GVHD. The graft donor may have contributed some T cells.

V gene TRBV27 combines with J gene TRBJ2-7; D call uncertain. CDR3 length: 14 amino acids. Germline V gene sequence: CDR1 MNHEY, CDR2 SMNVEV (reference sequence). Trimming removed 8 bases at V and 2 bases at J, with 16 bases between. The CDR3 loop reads CASPARRLPYEQYF. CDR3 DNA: TGTGCCAGCCCCGCACGAAGACTCCCCTACGAGCAGTACTTC.

The CDR3 spells CASSQDPLTTSGSYNEQFF. For the CDR3, the DNA is TGTGCCAGCAGCCAAGACCCCCTTACGACTAGCGGGAGTTACAATGAGCAGTTCTTC. The chain has TRBV4-2 and TRBJ2-1; 12 bases match TRBD2. J gave up 4 bases and V 0 bases, and 10 bases lay outside the gene matches. Looked up from germline, CDR1 is LGHNA and CDR2 is YNFKEQ. This CDR3 is 19 amino acids long.

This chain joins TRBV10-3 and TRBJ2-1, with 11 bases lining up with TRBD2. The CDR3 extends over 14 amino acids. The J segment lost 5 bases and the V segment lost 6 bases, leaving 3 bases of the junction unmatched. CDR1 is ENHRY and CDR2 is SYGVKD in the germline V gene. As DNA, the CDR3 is TGTGCCATCAGCGGGACTAGCGGAAACAATGAGCAGTTCTTC. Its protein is CAISGTSGNNEQFF.

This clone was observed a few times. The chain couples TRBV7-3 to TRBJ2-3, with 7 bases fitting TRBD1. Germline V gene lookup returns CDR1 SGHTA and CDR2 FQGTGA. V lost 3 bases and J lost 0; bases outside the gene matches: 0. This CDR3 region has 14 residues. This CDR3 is CASSLTGSTDTQYF. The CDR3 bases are TGTGCCAGCAGCTTGACAGGGAGCACAGATACGCAGTATTTT.

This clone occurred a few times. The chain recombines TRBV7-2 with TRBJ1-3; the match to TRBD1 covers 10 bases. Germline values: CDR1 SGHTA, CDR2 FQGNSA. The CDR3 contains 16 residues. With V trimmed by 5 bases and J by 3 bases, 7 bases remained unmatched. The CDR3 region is CASSRRTGGFGNTIYF. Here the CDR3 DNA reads TGTGCCAGCAGCAGGAGGACAGGGGGTTTTGGAAACACCATATATTTT.

The CDR3 loop reads CASSGGGSTDTQYF. The CDR3 DNA reads as TGTGCCAGCAGCGGCGGGGGGAGCACAGATACGCAGTATTTT. The V call is TRBV9, the J call TRBJ2-3, with 8 nucleotides matching TRBD2. V was clipped by 3 bases and J by 0 bases; unmatched bases: 0. Germline-derived CDR1 and CDR2 are SGDLS and YYNGEE. The CDR3 is made up of 14 amino acids.

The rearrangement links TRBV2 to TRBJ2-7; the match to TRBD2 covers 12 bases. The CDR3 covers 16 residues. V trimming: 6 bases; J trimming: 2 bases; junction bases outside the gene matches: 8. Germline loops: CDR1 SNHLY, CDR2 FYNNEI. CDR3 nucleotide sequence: TGTGCCAGCAGCGACTTGACTAGCGGGAGCCCCTACGAGCAGTACTTC. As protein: CASSDLTSGSPYEQYF.

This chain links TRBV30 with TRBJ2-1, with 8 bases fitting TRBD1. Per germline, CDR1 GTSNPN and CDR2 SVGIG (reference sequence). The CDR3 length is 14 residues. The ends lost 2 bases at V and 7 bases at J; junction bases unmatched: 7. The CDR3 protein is CAWSIWTGPNEQFF. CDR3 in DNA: TGTGCCTGGAGTATTTGGACAGGGCCTAATGAGCAGTTCTTC.

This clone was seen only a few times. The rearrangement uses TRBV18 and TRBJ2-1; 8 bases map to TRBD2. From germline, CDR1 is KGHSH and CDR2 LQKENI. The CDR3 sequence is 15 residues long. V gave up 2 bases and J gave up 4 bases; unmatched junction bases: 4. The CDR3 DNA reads TGTGCCAGCTCACCAGGGGCGGGAGGTTACAATGAGCAGTTCTTC. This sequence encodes CASSPGAGGYNEQFF.

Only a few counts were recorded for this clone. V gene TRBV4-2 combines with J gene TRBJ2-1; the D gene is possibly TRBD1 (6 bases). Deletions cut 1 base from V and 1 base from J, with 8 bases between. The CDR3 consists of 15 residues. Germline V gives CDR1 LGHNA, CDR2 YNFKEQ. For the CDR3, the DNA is TGTGCCAGCAGCCAAGGGGACACTTCCTACAATGAGCAGTTCTTC. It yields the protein CASSQGDTSYNEQFF.

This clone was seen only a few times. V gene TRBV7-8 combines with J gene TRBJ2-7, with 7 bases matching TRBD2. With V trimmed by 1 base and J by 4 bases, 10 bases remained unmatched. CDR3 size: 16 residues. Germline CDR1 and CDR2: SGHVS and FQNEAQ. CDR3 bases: TGTGCCAGCAGCTTAGAGCCCTCAGCGGGGATTTACGAGCAGTACTTC. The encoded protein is CASSLEPSAGIYEQYF.

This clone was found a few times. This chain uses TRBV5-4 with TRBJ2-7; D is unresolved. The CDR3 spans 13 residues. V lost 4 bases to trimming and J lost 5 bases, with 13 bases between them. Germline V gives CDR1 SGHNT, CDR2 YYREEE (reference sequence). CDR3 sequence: CASSQQRIDEQYF. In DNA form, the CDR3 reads TGTGCCAGCAGCCAACAGAGAATCGACGAGCAGTACTTC. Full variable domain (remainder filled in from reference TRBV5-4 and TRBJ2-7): ETGVTQSPTHLIKTRGQQVTLRCSSQSGHNTVSWYQQALGQGPQFIFQYYREEENGRGNFPPRFSGLQFPNYSSELNVNALELDDSALYLCASSQQRIDEQYFGPGTRLTVT.

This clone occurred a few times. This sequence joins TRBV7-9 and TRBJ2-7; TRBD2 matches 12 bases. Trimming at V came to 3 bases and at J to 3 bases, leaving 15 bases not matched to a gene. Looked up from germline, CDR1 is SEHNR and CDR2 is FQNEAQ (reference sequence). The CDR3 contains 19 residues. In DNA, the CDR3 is TGTGCCAGCAGCTTCTTGCTAGCGGGGGGGCCAGCCGACGGCTACGAGCAGTACTTC. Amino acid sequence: CASSFLLAGGPADGYEQYF.

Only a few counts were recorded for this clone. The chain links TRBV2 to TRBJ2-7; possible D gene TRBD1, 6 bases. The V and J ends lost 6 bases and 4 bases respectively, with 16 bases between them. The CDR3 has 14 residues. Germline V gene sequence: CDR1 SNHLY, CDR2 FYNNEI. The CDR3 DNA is TGTGCCAGCAGGGAGAGGGGGAAGAAGTACGAGCAGTACTTC. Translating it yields CASRERGKKYEQYF.

CDR3 amino acids: CASSPLGGQTQYF. The DNA for the CDR3 is TGCGCCAGCAGCCCCTTAGGGGGTCAGACCCAGTACTTC. The J gene is TRBJ2-5, the V gene TRBV4-3, with D possibly TRBD1 on 6 matching bases. Per the germline V gene, CDR1 is LGHNA and CDR2 is YSLEER. V gave up 4 bases and J gave up 6 bases, with 12 bases separating them. The CDR3 runs 13 residues.

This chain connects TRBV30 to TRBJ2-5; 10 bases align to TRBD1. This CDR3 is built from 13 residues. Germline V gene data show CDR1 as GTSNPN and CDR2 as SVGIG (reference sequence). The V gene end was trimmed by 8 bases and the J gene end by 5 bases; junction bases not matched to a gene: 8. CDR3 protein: CARRDRGGETQYF. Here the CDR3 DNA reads TGTGCCCGACGGGACAGGGGTGGGGAGACCCAGTACTTC.

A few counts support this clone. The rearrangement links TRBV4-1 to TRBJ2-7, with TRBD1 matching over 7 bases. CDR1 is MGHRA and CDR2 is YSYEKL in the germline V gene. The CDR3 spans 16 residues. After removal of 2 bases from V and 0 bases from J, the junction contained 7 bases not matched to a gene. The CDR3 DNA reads TGCGCCAGCAGCCAACCACAGGGGATGGGCTCCTACGAGCAGTACTTC. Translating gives CASSQPQGMGSYEQYF.

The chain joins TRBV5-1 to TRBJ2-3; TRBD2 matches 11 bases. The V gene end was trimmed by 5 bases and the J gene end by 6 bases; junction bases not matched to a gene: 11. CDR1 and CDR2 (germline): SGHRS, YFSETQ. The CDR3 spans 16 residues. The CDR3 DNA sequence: TGCGCCAGCAGGCGGACTCTAGCGGGAGGCGGGGATACGCAGTATTTT. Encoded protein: CASRRTLAGGGDTQYF. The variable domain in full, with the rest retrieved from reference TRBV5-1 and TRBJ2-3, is KAGVTQTPRYLIKTRGQQVTLSCSPISGHRSVSWYQQTPGQGLQFLFEYFSETQRNKGNFPGRFSGRQFSNSRSEMNVSTLELGDSALYLCASRRTLAGGGDTQYFGPGTRLTVL.

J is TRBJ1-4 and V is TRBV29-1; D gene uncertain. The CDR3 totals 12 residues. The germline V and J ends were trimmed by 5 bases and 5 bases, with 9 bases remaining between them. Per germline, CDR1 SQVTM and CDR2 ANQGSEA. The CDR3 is CSVKQLNEKLFF. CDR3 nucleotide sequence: TGCAGCGTTAAACAGCTCAATGAAAAACTGTTTTTT. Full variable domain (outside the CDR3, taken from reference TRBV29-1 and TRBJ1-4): SAVISQKPSRDICQRGTSLTIQCQVDSQVTMMFWYRQQPGQSLTLIATANQGSEATYESGFVIDKFPISRPNLTFSTLTVSNMSPEDSSIYLCSVKQLNEKLFFGSGTQLSVL.

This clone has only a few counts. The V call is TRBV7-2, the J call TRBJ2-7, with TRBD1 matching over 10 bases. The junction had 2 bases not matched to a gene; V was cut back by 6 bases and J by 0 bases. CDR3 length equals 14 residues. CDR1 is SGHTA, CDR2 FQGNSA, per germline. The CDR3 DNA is TGTGCCAGCAGAAGGACAGGGGGCTCCTACGAGCAGTACTTC. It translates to CASRRTGGSYEQYF.

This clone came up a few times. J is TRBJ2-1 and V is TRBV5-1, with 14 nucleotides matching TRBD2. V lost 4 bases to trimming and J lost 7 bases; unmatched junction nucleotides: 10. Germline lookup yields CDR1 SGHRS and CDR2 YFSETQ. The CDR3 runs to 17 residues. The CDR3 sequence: CASSPGTSGRVKNEQFF. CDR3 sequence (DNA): TGCGCCAGCAGCCCAGGGACTAGCGGGAGAGTAAAGAATGAGCAGTTCTTC.

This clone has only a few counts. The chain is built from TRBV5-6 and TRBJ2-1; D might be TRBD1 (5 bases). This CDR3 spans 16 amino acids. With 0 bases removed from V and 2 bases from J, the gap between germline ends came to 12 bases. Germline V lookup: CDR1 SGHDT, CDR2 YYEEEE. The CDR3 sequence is CASSLEGPAAYNEQFF. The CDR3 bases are TGTGCCAGCAGCTTGGAGGGGCCAGCAGCCTACAATGAGCAGTTCTTC.

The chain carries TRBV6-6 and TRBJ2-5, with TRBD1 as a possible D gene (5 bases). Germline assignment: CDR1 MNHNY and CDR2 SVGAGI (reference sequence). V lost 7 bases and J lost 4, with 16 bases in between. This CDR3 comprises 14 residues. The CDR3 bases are TGTGCCAGCACCGATGACAGCCGCAGAGAGACCCAGTACTTC. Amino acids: CASTDDSRRETQYF.

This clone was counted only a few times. CDR3 in DNA: TGTGCCAGCAGTAAACTCGGACAGCTTACAAATTCACCCCTCCACTTT. It specifies CASSKLGQLTNSPLHF. The chain links TRBV27 to TRBJ1-6; maybe TRBD1 (6 bases). CDR3 length: 16 residues. The germline V gene has CDR1 MNHEY and CDR2 SMNVEV (reference sequence). V lost 5 bases and J 7 bases, leaving 18 bases between the germline ends.

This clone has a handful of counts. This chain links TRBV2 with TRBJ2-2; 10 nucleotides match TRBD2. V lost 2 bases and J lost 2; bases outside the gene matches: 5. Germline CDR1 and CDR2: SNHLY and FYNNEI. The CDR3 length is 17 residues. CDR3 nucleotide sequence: TGTGCCAGCAGTGAACGTTCTAGCGGGAGTAACACCGGGGAGCTGTTTTTT. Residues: CASSERSSGSNTGELFF.

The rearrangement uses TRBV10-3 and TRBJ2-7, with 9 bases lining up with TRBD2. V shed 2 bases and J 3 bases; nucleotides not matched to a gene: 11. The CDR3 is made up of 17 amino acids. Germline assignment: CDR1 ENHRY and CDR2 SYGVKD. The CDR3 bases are TGTGCCATCAGTGAGCCCGGAGGGGGACTAGCAAACTACGAGCAGTACTTC. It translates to CAISEPGGGLANYEQYF.

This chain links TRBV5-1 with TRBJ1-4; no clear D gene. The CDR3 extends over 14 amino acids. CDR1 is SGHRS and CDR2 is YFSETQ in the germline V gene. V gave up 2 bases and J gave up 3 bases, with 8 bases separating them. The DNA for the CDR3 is TGCGCCAGCAGCTTATTCTCGGCTAATGAAAAACTGTTTTTT. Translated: CASSLFSANEKLFF.

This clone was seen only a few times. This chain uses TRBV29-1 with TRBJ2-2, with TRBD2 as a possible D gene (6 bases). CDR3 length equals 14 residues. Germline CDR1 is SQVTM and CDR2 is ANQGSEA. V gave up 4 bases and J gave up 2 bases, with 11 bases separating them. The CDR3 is CSVVRDSNTGELFF. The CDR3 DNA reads TGCAGCGTTGTCCGGGACTCAAACACCGGGGAGCTGTTTTTT.

As DNA, the CDR3 is TGTGCCACCAGCACCTACGGGGGATCCTACGAGCAGTACTTC. It encodes CATSTYGGSYEQYF. This sequence joins TRBV15 and TRBJ2-5, with D perhaps TRBD2 (6 bases). The J call may be mistaken, given a closer DNA end match to TRBJ2-7. This CDR3 spans 14 amino acids. Looked up from germline, CDR1 is LNHNV and CDR2 is YYDKDF (reference sequence).